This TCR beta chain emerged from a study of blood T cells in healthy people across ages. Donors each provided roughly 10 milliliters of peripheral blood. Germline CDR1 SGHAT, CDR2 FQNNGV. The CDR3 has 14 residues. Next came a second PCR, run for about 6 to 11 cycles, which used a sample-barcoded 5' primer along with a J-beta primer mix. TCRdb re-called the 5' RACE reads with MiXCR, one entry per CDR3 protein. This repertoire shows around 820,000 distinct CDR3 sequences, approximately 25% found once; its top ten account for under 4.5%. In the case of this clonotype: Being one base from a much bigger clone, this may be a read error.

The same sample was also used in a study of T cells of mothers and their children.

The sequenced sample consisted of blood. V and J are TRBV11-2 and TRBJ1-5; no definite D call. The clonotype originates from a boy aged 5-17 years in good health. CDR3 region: CASSPGSSNQPRHF. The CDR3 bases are TGTGCCAGCAGCCCCGGATCTAGCAATCAGCCCCGGCATTTT.